This T cell receptor beta chain was recovered during a study of T cell responses to AZD1222 COVID-19 vaccine. Study background: Second doses were pooled across both intervals (about 4 or about 12 weeks).

Study findings and constraints: Repertoires were sampled only after the peak T cell response. An increase in Spike-specific TCR breadth and depth was observed after two AZD1222 doses. Donors in the cohort were predominantly white British and more often female, and clonal diversity was possibly underestimated.

The CDR3 extends over 15 amino acids. Trimming took 1 base from V and 4 from J, leaving 14 bases between them. Per germline, CDR1 SGHDT and CDR2 YYEEEE. A word on this clone: Its antigen is as yet unknown.

The assay was immunoSEQ multiplex PCR, and TCRdb's table has in-frame clones only and misses some. The data contain about 120,000 clones, 90% to 95% of them singletons. The source of this sequence is an adult in good health. The sequencing used peripheral blood, collected on day 0 of AZD1222 vaccination. The chain has TRBV5-6 and TRBJ1-1; D perhaps matches TRBD1 (5 bases). CDR3 nucleotide sequence: TGTGCCAGCAGCTTGCGACAGCGAGGAGGCACTGAAGCTTTCTTT. Its translation is CASSLRQRGGTEAFF.